Below, one T cell receptor beta chain is given with its context. Its antigen remains unidentified. No much larger clone is present one base from it, and per-base qualities are unavailable. The junction shows trimming of 0 bases on V and 3 bases on J, plus 11 bases between the germline ends. The CDR3 covers 15 residues, taking in both the cysteine and the phenylalanine. Only CDR3 DNA remains: 45 bases, in frame from the first base. The germline V gene sets CDR1 to MGHRA and CDR2 to YSYEKL. These data belong to a study of regulatory T cells in long-lasting Graves disease (dated by TCRdb to 2020 to 2022). General notes on the study: Antithyroid drugs had been taken for less than 3 months by newly diagnosed Graves' disease patients. This study used TCR sequencing and RNA sequencing of peripheral blood to compare persistent Graves' disease patients against newly diagnosed Graves' disease patients. The study took place in China and was registered as a clinical trial. A total of around 35 samples underwent TCR sequencing, from roughly 13 patients with persistent Graves' disease and some 20 patients with newly diagnosed Graves' disease.

Taken with the paper, the label for time point translates to: newly diagnosed GD, antithyroid drugs for less than 3 months. RNA was extracted from PBMCs in TRIzol for both TCR sequencing and RNA sequencing. The diagnosis of Graves' disease was made according to American Thyroid Association guidelines. Patients were recruited from an endocrinology department in Xi'an, China. Each patient gave approximately 9 milliliters of peripheral blood, collected in an EDTA anticoagulant tube. Ficoll Paque Plus density gradient separation was used to isolate PBMCs, and no additional T cell sorting was done. An Agilent 2100 Bioanalyzer and agarose gel were used to check RNA quality, and a NanoDrop 2000 was used to measure RNA concentration. What the research found in general, with its limitations: The authors acknowledged the small sample size as a limitation that may reduce accuracy. Sequencing and analysis were restricted to the TCR beta chain. Persistent patients shared more public clonotypes among themselves (2,741) than newly diagnosed patients did (nearly 1,000). Preferential use of TRBV28, TRBJ1-2 and TRBJ2-5 was observed in persistent disease, whereas TRBV20-1 and TRBJ2-1 were favored in newly diagnosed disease. Compared with newly diagnosed patients, persistent Graves' disease patients had lower TCR Shannon entropy and fewer highly expanded clones, which suggests clonal expansion. The study examined only peripheral blood because the primary lesion, thyroid tissue, could not be accessed.

Preparation of the library involved multiplex PCR. The sample was run on an Illumina HiSeq 4000. CDR3 regions were amplified by Arm-PCR with iRepertoire HTBI primers to construct TCR beta libraries. PCR products were gel purified before sequencing. The study's processing was this. Across samples, 60 to 70 TRBV and 15 or so TRBJ segments were identified and used for gene usage analysis of CDR3 amino acid clonotypes. Filtered high-quality paired reads were merged into contigs using COPE and FqMerger. BLAST was used to align contigs to IMGT TRBV, TRBD and TRBJ reference genes, with CDR3 defined following IMGT. Any clonotype with a frequency above 0.1% was counted as a highly expanded clone. Repertoire diversity was measured by Shannon entropy, and V-J evenness by the Gini coefficient. Public clonotypes were defined as clonotypes shared by more than one individual. TCRdb's own reprocessing of the public reads used fastp at Q25 and MiXCR and kept productive beta chains. For every CDR3 protein sequence, its rows merge into one entry that carries the most common genes and DNA. TCRdb's processing, not the authors' own work, is the source of the V and J calls. Here the sample has 540,000 or so distinct CDR3 sequences; 13% occur a single time. The ten top clones hold about 10% of the sample.

The sample was also linked to a second study, of T cells in Graves' hyperthyroidism and ophthalmopathy. The second study also describes: Stable Graves' hyperthyroidism was defined as the absence of progression to ophthalmopathy over 18 months of follow-up. Hyperthyroidism patients were newly diagnosed, had a disease duration of under 2 months, and were aged 18 to 65 years. Exclusion was applied to patients with uncontrolled infections, other autoimmune diseases, pregnancy or lactation. Diagnoses were based on clinical symptoms, serum thyroxine and TRAb, thyroid ultrasound and orbital computed tomography. The first round of RT-PCR for the TCR CDR3 was performed with the HTBI primer set and the Qiagen OneStep RT-PCR kit. Blood samples also contained most of the expanded thyroid clonotypes (frequency above 0.001), which suggests that blood repertoires may reflect thyroid immune responses. In cross-validation, a model built on a 13 V-J signature told ophthalmopathy apart from stable hyperthyroidism with 87.88% sensitivity and about 81% specificity, and in testing the same model reached 80%/75%. In validation, the model predicted progression to ophthalmopathy a median of about 6 months before onset, with about 67% sensitivity and more than 72% specificity. To identify TCR V-J signatures that set the groups apart, the researchers used a discovery cohort of 100 or so patients, made up of 40 to 45 with Graves' ophthalmopathy and approximately 57 with stable Graves' hyperthyroidism. Prospective prediction of ophthalmopathy was tested in an independent validation cohort consisting of some 18 hyperthyroidism patients and around 16 patients who later progressed to ophthalmopathy. The approximately 95 discovery patients were divided at random into training and test sets in a 7:3 ratio. In addition, the study compared T-cell repertoires in thyroid tissue and in blood from roughly 6 Graves' hyperthyroidism patients. After blood sampling, hyperthyroidism patients were treated with methimazole at a starting dose of 30 mg daily, and ophthalmopathy patients were treated with high-dose intravenous methylprednisolone. The libraries were constructed in a second round of multiplex PCR and then size-selected and purified. Paired-end sequencing of the libraries was performed with 100 bp reads on an Illumina HiSeq2000. SOAPnuke was used to process the raw data, removing reads that contained adapters or uncalled bases, had a mean Phred below 15, or lacked an exact match to the constant primer or identifier. COPE v1.2.5 was used to merge the high-quality paired reads, and each unique nucleotide sequence was defined as a clonotype. MiTCR v1.1 was used to align clonotypes to the IMGT TRBV, TRBD and TRBJ reference segments. The analysis was restricted to V-J combinations with a frequency above 0.0001, which together covered roughly 99% of the repertoires. A TCS score was defined as the ratio between F50 (clonal expansion) and ExV (chaos), using BLOSUM62-based TCRdist between CDR3 peptides within each V-J. Welch's t-statistics and random forest reduced fewer than 550 V-J features to fewer than 15, which were used in a naive Bayes classifier (R e1071). No statistical method was used to fix the sample size in advance, and group allocation was not hidden from the investigators. TCR Vbeta CDR3 sequencing of 120 to 150 peripheral blood samples (43 ophthalmopathy, about 74 hyperthyroidism and some 17 progressor patients) is reported in the paper.

This clonotype was obtained from a man in his thirties or forties with Graves disease. Donor details come from another sample of the same person, matched by shared clones. Recombination connected TRBV4-1 to TRBJ1-1; too little of a D gene remains to name it. The material was peripheral blood mononuclear cells (PBMCs), obtained at new diagnosis, from a patient treated with antithyroid drugs. The CDR3 sequence is CASSQEWGEDTEAFF. Here is the DNA: TGCGCCAGCAGCCAAGAATGGGGAGAGGACACTGAAGCTTTCTTT.